This record looks at one TCR beta chain sequence and its context. Antigen unknown. The method was immunoSEQ multiplex PCR; TCRdb's version includes in-frame clones alone and lacks a portion of them. The table records some 120,000 clones, roughly 84% of them present only once. Trimming at V came to 0 bases and at J to 10 bases, leaving 12 bases not matched to a gene. This CDR3 is built from 16 residues. CDR1 and CDR2 from the germline V gene are LGHNA and YNFKEQ. This entry belongs to a study of T cell responses to AZD1222 COVID-19 vaccine. Overall study findings and caveats: Only a handful of individuals given AZD1222 were seropositive at baseline.

Sequenced here: peripheral blood, sampled on day 0 of AZD1222 vaccination. This chain links TRBV4-2 with TRBJ2-1, with 7 nucleotides matching TRBD2. This TCR was sampled from an adult in good health. The CDR3 nucleotides read TGTGCCAGCAGCCAAGATCCAGCGGGGAAATTTACGGAGCAGTTCTTC. It encodes CASSQDPAGKFTEQFF.